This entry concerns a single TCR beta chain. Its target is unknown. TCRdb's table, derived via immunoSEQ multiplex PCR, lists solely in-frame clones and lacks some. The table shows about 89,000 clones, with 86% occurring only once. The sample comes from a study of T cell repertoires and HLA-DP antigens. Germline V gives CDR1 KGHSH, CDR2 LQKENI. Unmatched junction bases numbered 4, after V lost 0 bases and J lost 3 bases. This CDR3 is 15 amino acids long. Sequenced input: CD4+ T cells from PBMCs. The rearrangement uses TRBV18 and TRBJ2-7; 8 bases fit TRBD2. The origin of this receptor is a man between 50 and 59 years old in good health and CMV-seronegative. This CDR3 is CASSPPTRGDYEQYF. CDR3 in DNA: TGTGCCAGCTCACCACCTACGCGGGGGGACTACGAGCAGTACTTC.